Sequencing of this TCR beta chain was carried out in a study of T cell repertoires in cytomegalovirus infection. The sample holds a few counts of this clonotype. Its antigen is undetermined. The CDR3 runs 15 residues. V trimming: 3 bases; J trimming: 3 bases; junction bases outside the gene matches: 1. Germline CDR1 is MNHEY and CDR2 is SMNVEV (reference sequence). TCRdb re-derived calls from the reads in MiXCR, one entry per CDR3 protein. Of tens of thousands of distinct CDR3 sequences in the sample, approximately 46% were seen once. Here the sequenced sample was CD8+ T cells from cultured PBMCs, taken from culture after CMV antigen stimulation. The TCR sequence derives from a human donor in good health (CMV status not recorded). Some clones in this sample may be carry-over from other donors' samples. V usage is TRBV27 and J usage is TRBJ2-2, with 10 nucleotides matching TRBD1. CDR3 amino acids: CASSLGQGYTGELFF. The DNA of the CDR3 is TGTGCCAGCAGTTTGGGACAGGGGTACACCGGGGAGCTGTTTTTT.